This TCR beta chain appears in the sequencing data of a study of identical twins. Study outcomes and limitations: Cross-sectional statistics underpinned the conclusions; the same donors were not followed.

The trim removed 1 base at V and 5 bases at J, leaving 8 bases unmatched. This CDR3 is 16 amino acids long. Germline V CDR1 and CDR2: LGHNA, YSLEER. One entry per CDR3 protein results from TCRdb running MiXCR on the 5' RACE reads. Among roughly 720,000 distinct CDR3 sequences listed, around a sixth were seen once. Each donor was a healthy Caucasian. Remarks on this clonotype: No antigen is known for it.

The data also belong to a second study, concerning T cells expressing NK-cell markers. That source notes: The TCR beta repertoires were obtained from sorted CD3+CD56+NKG2C+, CD3+CD56+NKG2C- and CD3+CD56-NKG2C+ T cells. Dominant NKG2C+ clonotypes in about six donors made up about 1.0-7.0% of CD8+ T cells.

This clonotype was obtained from a woman aged 18-29 years in good health. The V and J genes are TRBV4-3 and TRBJ2-3; TRBD2 aligns across 8 bases. Material: PBMCs. The DNA of the CDR3 is TGCGCCAGCAGCCAAGGACGAGCGGGAGTAGGAGATACGCAGTATTTT. Translated: CASSQGRAGVGDTQYF.